Listed below are T cell receptor beta chains from one sample, sequenced in a study of radiation and T cells in renal cell carcinoma. Generated by immunoSEQ multiplex PCR, the TCRdb table keeps only in-frame clones and is missing some. This sample has 20,000 to 30,000 clones, with roughly 60% found just once. Sequenced here: tumor tissue, sampled from a patient whose treatment was nephrectomy without radiotherapy. Receptor source: a man aged 35 to 55 with renal cell carcinoma. CDR3s include the opening cysteine and the closing phenylalanine or tryptophan. The order of the fields is CDR3 DNA, CDR3 protein, clone size, D gene, V gene, J gene. D genes are given only for firm matches. Part of the rows lack a size; the others show once, few, many or a class for expanded clones.

cdr3_nt: TGTGCCAGCAGCCCCACTAAAAGAGACTCACCCCTCCACTTT; cdr3_aa: CASSPTKRDSPLHF; clone_size: NA; d_call: NA; v_call: TRBV5-6; j_call: TRBJ1-6
cdr3_nt: TGTGCCAGCAGCCCCGCCCTGAGTTCATCTGGGGCCAACGTCCTGACTTTC; cdr3_aa: CASSPALSSSGANVLTF; clone_size: NA; d_call: NA; v_call: TRBV7-3; j_call: TRBJ2-6
cdr3_nt: TGCGCCAGCAGCCCAGCAGGGAGCGGGAGATACACCGGGGAGCTGTTTTTT; cdr3_aa: CASSPAGSGRYTGELFF; clone_size: NA; d_call: TRBD2; v_call: TRBV5-1; j_call: TRBJ2-2
cdr3_nt: TGTGCCAGCTCACCACCGAGGCGTGCTAGCACAGATACGCAGTATTTT; cdr3_aa: CASSPPRRASTDTQYF; clone_size: NA; d_call: NA; v_call: TRBV18; j_call: TRBJ2-3
cdr3_nt: TGTGCCAGCAGTCCCGGGAACACCGGGGAGCTGTTTTTT; cdr3_aa: CASSPGNTGELFF; clone_size: NA; d_call: NA; v_call: TRBV2; j_call: TRBJ2-2
cdr3_nt: TGTGCCAGCAGCGGACAGGGACCTAATGAAAAACTGTTTTTT; cdr3_aa: CASSGQGPNEKLFF; clone_size: NA; d_call: TRBD1; v_call: TRBV5-4; j_call: TRBJ1-4
cdr3_nt: TGTGCCAGCAGTCCCGGGACAGGGGTTTTCTATGGCTACACCTTC; cdr3_aa: CASSPGTGVFYGYTF; clone_size: NA; d_call: TRBD1; v_call: TRBV27; j_call: TRBJ1-2
cdr3_nt: TGCGCCAGCAGTGAGACTAGCGGGAGCCCGCAGTACTTC; cdr3_aa: CASSETSGSPQYF; clone_size: NA; d_call: TRBD2; v_call: TRBV10-1; j_call: TRBJ2-5
cdr3_nt: TGTGCCAGCAGTGAGCCCATTAACAGGGTTGCTGCGAGGACCATATATTTT; cdr3_aa: CASSEPINRVAARTIYF; clone_size: NA; d_call: NA; v_call: TRBV2; j_call: TRBJ1-3
cdr3_nt: TGTGCCAGCAAGGTCAGCTCCTATAATTCACCCCTCCACTTT; cdr3_aa: CASKVSSYNSPLHF; clone_size: NA; d_call: NA; v_call: TRBV6-6; j_call: TRBJ1-6
cdr3_nt: TGTGCCAGCAGCGTAAGAGGGAGCTCCTACAATGAGCAGTTCTTC; cdr3_aa: CASSVRGSSYNEQFF; clone_size: NA; d_call: NA; v_call: TRBV9; j_call: TRBJ2-1
cdr3_nt: TGTGCCAGCACAGGGTCGTACAATCAGCCCCAGCATTTT; cdr3_aa: CASTGSYNQPQHF; clone_size: NA; d_call: NA; v_call: TRBV6-1; j_call: TRBJ1-5
cdr3_nt: TGTGCCAGCAGTTACTCGAAGCTATCCGGGGAGCTGTTTTTT; cdr3_aa: CASSYSKLSGELFF; clone_size: NA; d_call: NA; v_call: TRBV6-6; j_call: TRBJ2-2
cdr3_nt: TGCAGCGTTCCCAGTTGGGCAGGGGTTCAAGAGACCCAGTACTTC; cdr3_aa: CSVPSWAGVQETQYF; clone_size: NA; d_call: NA; v_call: TRBV29-1; j_call: TRBJ2-5
cdr3_nt: TGTGCCAGCAGTTTAAAACCCGCCTACGAGCAGTACTTC; cdr3_aa: CASSLKPAYEQYF; clone_size: NA; d_call: NA; v_call: TRBV27; j_call: TRBJ2-7
cdr3_nt: TGTGCCTGGACTCGGGGGGACAGGGGCGGGGAGGGTGAAGCTTTCTTT; cdr3_aa: CAWTRGDRGGEGEAFF; clone_size: few; d_call: TRBD1; v_call: TRBV30; j_call: TRBJ1-1
cdr3_nt: TGTGCCAGTAGCGGGGGGGCAGGTTACAATGAGCAGTTCTTC; cdr3_aa: CASSGGAGYNEQFF; clone_size: few; d_call: TRBD2; v_call: TRBV9; j_call: TRBJ2-1
cdr3_nt: TGCGCCAGCAGCTTGGGTGGACAGGGTGGTTATTACTTGGACATTCAGTACTTC; cdr3_aa: CASSLGGQGGYYLDIQYF; clone_size: many; d_call: TRBD1; v_call: TRBV5-1; j_call: TRBJ2-4
cdr3_nt: TGTGCCAGCAGCTTAGCCTCTGGAAACACCATATATTTT; cdr3_aa: CASSLASGNTIYF; clone_size: few; d_call: NA; v_call: TRBV11-2; j_call: TRBJ1-3
cdr3_nt: TGTGCCAGCAGCTTAGTTATCTGGAATGAGCAGTTCTTC; cdr3_aa: CASSLVIWNEQFF; clone_size: NA; d_call: NA; v_call: TRBV7-2; j_call: TRBJ2-1
cdr3_nt: TGTGCCAGCGAGAGTAGCGTTCACACAGATACGCAGTATTTT; cdr3_aa: CASESSVHTDTQYF; clone_size: NA; d_call: NA; v_call: TRBV5-6; j_call: TRBJ2-3
cdr3_nt: TGTGCCAGCAGCCCATTAGTGGGTAGCAATCAGCCCCAGCATTTT; cdr3_aa: CASSPLVGSNQPQHF; clone_size: NA; d_call: NA; v_call: TRBV7-9; j_call: TRBJ1-5
cdr3_nt: TGCGCCAGCAGCCCCTACCCCCACAGGGACGATGAAAAACTGTTTTTT; cdr3_aa: CASSPYPHRDDEKLFF; clone_size: NA; d_call: NA; v_call: TRBV4-3; j_call: TRBJ1-4
cdr3_nt: TGTGCCAGCAGTTGGTCCGGCGGTGGGAATTCACCCCTCCACTTT; cdr3_aa: CASSWSGGGNSPLHF; clone_size: few; d_call: NA; v_call: TRBV27; j_call: TRBJ1-6
cdr3_nt: TGTGCAAGCAGTAGGGGAAGAGATCAGCCCCAGCATTTT; cdr3_aa: CASSRGRDQPQHF; clone_size: NA; d_call: NA; v_call: TRBV21-1; j_call: TRBJ1-5
cdr3_nt: TGTGCCAGCAGTTACAGGAATTCCTACGAGCAGTACTTC; cdr3_aa: CASSYRNSYEQYF; clone_size: few; d_call: NA; v_call: TRBV27; j_call: TRBJ2-7
cdr3_nt: TGTGCCACAGATCCGGGACAGGGGGCGACTGAAGCTTTCTTT; cdr3_aa: CATDPGQGATEAFF; clone_size: few; d_call: TRBD1; v_call: TRBV10-3; j_call: TRBJ1-1
cdr3_nt: TGTGCCAGCAGTTACCAGGGGAACACTGAAGCTTTCTTT; cdr3_aa: CASSYQGNTEAFF; clone_size: NA; d_call: NA; v_call: TRBV27; j_call: TRBJ1-1
cdr3_nt: TGTGCCATCAGTGACGGACAGGGCCACTATGGCTACACCTTC; cdr3_aa: CAISDGQGHYGYTF; clone_size: medium-sized; d_call: TRBD1; v_call: TRBV10-3; j_call: TRBJ1-2
cdr3_nt: TGTGCCAGTCGGAACGGGGGGCCAGGCAGCTCCTACAATGAGCAGTTCTTC; cdr3_aa: CASRNGGPGSSYNEQFF; clone_size: NA; d_call: NA; v_call: TRBV19; j_call: TRBJ2-1
cdr3_nt: TGTGCCAGCAGCTTGGACTCCCAAGAGACCCAGTACTTC; cdr3_aa: CASSLDSQETQYF; clone_size: NA; d_call: NA; v_call: TRBV7-7; j_call: TRBJ2-5
cdr3_nt: TGTGCCTGGAGTGTACCCGGGGGGCTGAATCAGCCCCAGCATTTT; cdr3_aa: CAWSVPGGLNQPQHF; clone_size: NA; d_call: NA; v_call: TRBV30; j_call: TRBJ1-5
cdr3_nt: TGTGCCAGCAGTTTCGACCGGACAGGGCGGTCACCCCTCCACTTT; cdr3_aa: CASSFDRTGRSPLHF; clone_size: NA; d_call: TRBD1; v_call: TRBV6-5; j_call: TRBJ1-6
cdr3_nt: TGTGCCACCGGGGAGGACTGGGGGAACACTGAAGCTTTCTTT; cdr3_aa: CATGEDWGNTEAFF; clone_size: NA; d_call: NA; v_call: TRBV6-1; j_call: TRBJ1-1
cdr3_nt: TGTGCCAGCAGTTTCCTTTCAGCGGGGGGGAACACCGGGGAGCTGTTTTTT; cdr3_aa: CASSFLSAGGNTGELFF; clone_size: few; d_call: TRBD2; v_call: TRBV27; j_call: TRBJ2-2
cdr3_nt: TGTGCCAGCAGTTCCGGACAGGGCCACTATGGCTACACCTTC; cdr3_aa: CASSSGQGHYGYTF; clone_size: medium-sized; d_call: TRBD1; v_call: TRBV6-6; j_call: TRBJ1-2
cdr3_nt: TGTGCCAGCAGCCGGACAGGGATTTTAGTCGGGGAGCTGTTTTTT; cdr3_aa: CASSRTGILVGELFF; clone_size: NA; d_call: TRBD1; v_call: TRBV5-4; j_call: TRBJ2-2
cdr3_nt: TGTGCCAGCAGTTTATCGAACAATCAGCCCCAGCATTTT; cdr3_aa: CASSLSNNQPQHF; clone_size: few; d_call: NA; v_call: TRBV27; j_call: TRBJ1-5
cdr3_nt: TGCGCCAGCAGCTTGTCGACGGCTACAAATGAAAAACTGTTTTTT; cdr3_aa: CASSLSTATNEKLFF; clone_size: NA; d_call: NA; v_call: TRBV5-1; j_call: TRBJ1-4
cdr3_nt: TGTGCCAGCAGTTTAATAGAGACCACCGGGGAGCTGTTTTTT; cdr3_aa: CASSLIETTGELFF; clone_size: NA; d_call: NA; v_call: TRBV28; j_call: TRBJ2-2
cdr3_nt: TGTGCCAGCAGCTTAGGGGCTAGCGAGGAGTATTTT; cdr3_aa: CASSLGASEEYF; clone_size: few; d_call: NA; v_call: TRBV7-9; j_call: TRBJ2-3
cdr3_nt: TGTGCCAGCACCCTCTTACGGTCTGGGGCCAACGTCCTGACTTTC; cdr3_aa: CASTLLRSGANVLTF; clone_size: NA; d_call: NA; v_call: TRBV6-5; j_call: TRBJ2-6
cdr3_nt: TGCGCCAGCAGCTTAAGGGTTTCAGGGACTCGGACAGATACGCAGTATTTT; cdr3_aa: CASSLRVSGTRTDTQYF; clone_size: once; d_call: NA; v_call: TRBV5-1; j_call: TRBJ2-3
cdr3_nt: TGTGCCAGCAGTCAATCTAGCGGGAGAAATGAGCAGTTCTTC; cdr3_aa: CASSQSSGRNEQFF; clone_size: NA; d_call: TRBD2; v_call: TRBV28; j_call: TRBJ2-1
cdr3_nt: TGCGCCAGCAGCCAAGATTGGGATCAGCCCCAGCATTTT; cdr3_aa: CASSQDWDQPQHF; clone_size: few; d_call: NA; v_call: TRBV4-1; j_call: TRBJ1-5
cdr3_nt: TGTGCCAGCAGTTTTAACAGGGGAGGGAGGGACACTGAAGCTTTCTTT; cdr3_aa: CASSFNRGGRDTEAFF; clone_size: once; d_call: TRBD1; v_call: TRBV7-9; j_call: TRBJ1-1
cdr3_nt: TGTGCCAGCAGCGTGGGGGCAGGGGGGATAAATTCACCCCTCCACTTT; cdr3_aa: CASSVGAGGINSPLHF; clone_size: once; d_call: TRBD1; v_call: TRBV5-4; j_call: TRBJ1-6
cdr3_nt: TGTGCCAGCAGTTCCGCCGGGACAAGAGGGAACAATGAGCAGTTCTTC; cdr3_aa: CASSSAGTRGNNEQFF; clone_size: NA; d_call: NA; v_call: TRBV28; j_call: TRBJ2-1
cdr3_nt: TGTGCCAGCCAGAGGGGTTTATCCACTGAAGCTTTCTTT; cdr3_aa: CASQRGLSTEAFF; clone_size: few; d_call: NA; v_call: TRBV19; j_call: TRBJ1-1
cdr3_nt: TGCGCCAGCAGCCCACGAACGGGGAGGCGGAACACTGAAGCTTTCTTT; cdr3_aa: CASSPRTGRRNTEAFF; clone_size: NA; d_call: NA; v_call: TRBV4-3; j_call: TRBJ1-1
cdr3_nt: TGTGCCAGCAGTCCCCCGGGGGGTGGAAACACCATATATTTT; cdr3_aa: CASSPPGGGNTIYF; clone_size: NA; d_call: NA; v_call: TRBV6-5; j_call: TRBJ1-3
cdr3_nt: TGCGCCAGCAGCTTGGCCAGGGACACTGAAGCTTTCTTT; cdr3_aa: CASSLARDTEAFF; clone_size: NA; d_call: NA; v_call: TRBV5-1; j_call: TRBJ1-1
cdr3_nt: TGTGCCAGCAGCTTAGGCGGGGACCTTATGAACACTGAAGCTTTCTTT; cdr3_aa: CASSLGGDLMNTEAFF; clone_size: NA; d_call: NA; v_call: TRBV7-9; j_call: TRBJ1-1